The text below deals with one T cell receptor (beta chain). What it recognizes is unknown. CDR3 length: 16 amino acids. CDR1 is ENHRY and CDR2 is SYGVKD in the germline V gene. V lost 3 bases, J lost 0 bases, and 11 bases lay in between. The sample comes from a study of T cells in Graves' hyperthyroidism and ophthalmopathy. The study, taken as a whole, reports: Most expanded thyroid clonotypes above 0.001 also appeared in blood. Ophthalmopathy got predicted by the model a median around 6.6 months before its onset.

RNA transcripts served as the template for amplifying TCR beta CDR3 regions. TCR CDR3 regions were first amplified by RT-PCR with HTBI primers. One entry per CDR3 protein results from TCRdb running MiXCR on the multiplex PCR reads. The repertoire consists of about 250,000 distinct CDR3 sequences, with approximately 21% occurring once and the leading ten covering roughly 60%. Ophthalmopathy patients had moderate-to-severe active disease, CAS ≥3, NOSPECS ≥4, and disease duration under 3 months. The sequenced sample consisted of blood. The J gene is TRBJ1-4, the V gene TRBV10-3; D uncertain. The clonotype comes from a man aged 25 to 40 with Graves' ophthalmopathy. CDR3 nucleotides: TGTGCCATCAGTGAATCCGGACGGGCAACTAATGAAAAACTGTTTTTT. As protein: CAISESGRATNEKLFF.